The 11 T cell receptor beta chains below all came from one sample that was sequenced in a study of T cell repertoires in cytomegalovirus infection. TCRdb passed the reads through MiXCR, listing each CDR3 protein once. The table shows hundreds of thousands of distinct CDR3 sequences, with around a tenth occurring only once. Input material: PBMCs. Every receptor here comes from a human donor in good health (CMV status not recorded). Some clones in this sample may be carry-over from other donors' samples.

CDR3 residues: CRMDRSYNEQFF. CDR3 nucleotides: TGCAGGATGGACAGGTCTTACAATGAGCAGTTCTTC. V gene TRBV20-1 combines with J gene TRBJ2-1; 7 bases match TRBD1. Germline V gene data show CDR1 as DFQATT and CDR2 as SNEGSKA (reference sequence). This CDR3 is built from 12 residues.

This clonotype was picked up a small number of times. The chain links TRBV7-9 to TRBJ2-7; the D call may be TRBD1 or TRBD2 (5 bases each). CDR1 SEHNR and CDR2 FQNEAQ come from the germline V gene (reference sequence). This CDR3 is 14 amino acids long. The V end lost 1 base, the J end lost 11 bases, and 18 bases lay between the germline ends. DNA for the CDR3: TGTGCCAGCAGCTTAGGTTCTCTCAGGGACGGGAAGTACTTC. This gives the protein CASSLGSLRDGKYF.

This clonotype was seen repeatedly, ten times or more. This chain uses TRBV7-2 with TRBJ2-7; TRBD1 is a possible D gene (6 bases). This CDR3 comprises 15 residues. Trimming removed 3 bases from V and 1 base from J, with 13 bases in between. CDR1 and CDR2 (germline): SGHTA, FQGNSA. The CDR3 protein is CASSLDSSASYEQYF. The CDR3 DNA reads as TGTGCCAGCAGCTTGGACAGTTCAGCTTCCTACGAGCAGTACTTC.

This clonotype was counted many times. The chain has TRBV12-3 or TRBV12-4 and TRBJ2-1, with 10 bases identical to TRBD1. CDR3 length equals 15 residues. V shed 5 bases and J 5 bases; nucleotides not matched to a gene: 6. The CDR3 nucleotides are TGTGCCAGCAGTCGACAGGGGGCTGGGAACAATGAGCAGTTCTTC. It yields the protein CASSRQGAGNNEQFF.

The chain recombines TRBV14 with TRBJ2-5; D is possibly TRBD2 (5 bases). The CDR3 spans 15 residues. Trimming removed 4 bases from V and 5 bases from J, with 17 bases in between. The germline gives CDR1 SGHDN, CDR2 FVKESK. The CDR3 sequence is CASSLDPSRRETQYF. The DNA of the CDR3 is TGTGCCAGCAGCCTAGACCCCAGCAGGAGGGAGACCCAGTACTTC.

This clonotype showed up many times. The V call is TRBV6-6, the J call TRBJ1-6; D call uncertain. Germline V gene lookup returns CDR1 MNHNY and CDR2 SVGAGI (reference sequence). This CDR3 region has 15 residues. V was cut by 6 bases and J by 8 bases, with 17 bases left in between. DNA of the CDR3: TGTGCCAGCAGGCCCACTCGAGTTGAAGATTCACCCCTCCACTTT. Protein sequence: CASRPTRVEDSPLHF.

This chain uses TRBV7-2 with TRBJ2-1; D may match TRBD1 or TRBD2 (5 bases each). Germline V gene lookup returns CDR1 SGHTA and CDR2 FQGNSA. V was trimmed by 0 bases and J by 6 bases, leaving 9 bases between them. This CDR3 spans 14 amino acids. CDR3 DNA sequence: TGTGCCAGCAGCTTAGCGGGGCTAGCCAATGAGCAGTTCTTC. Protein product: CASSLAGLANEQFF.

There are many counts of this clonotype. The chain recombines TRBV7-2 with TRBJ2-5; 7 bases map to TRBD2. The CDR3 runs to 16 residues. V gave up 5 bases and J gave up 1 base; unmatched junction bases: 10. Germline V gene data show CDR1 as SGHTA and CDR2 as FQGNSA. The CDR3 here is CASSPQVRGFQETQYF. CDR3 sequence (DNA): TGTGCCAGCAGCCCCCAGGTGCGGGGGTTCCAAGAGACCCAGTACTTC.

This clonotype was detected ten times or more. The chain couples TRBV6-1 to TRBJ1-1; possible D gene TRBD1, 6 bases. This CDR3 has 17 residues. V was pared by 1 base and J by 3 bases, with 18 bases between. Germline V CDR1 and CDR2: MNHNS, SASEGT. The CDR3, as DNA: TGTGCCAGCAGTGAAGGGGCAGGGGCGGTGGAGGACACTGAAGCTTTCTTT. Its translation is CASSEGAGAVEDTEAFF.

This clonotype has just a few counts. This chain joins TRBV20-1 and TRBJ1-2; no clear D gene. This CDR3 comprises 13 residues. Germline loops: CDR1 DFQATT, CDR2 SNEGSKA (reference sequence). Trimming took 4 bases from V and 8 from J, leaving 17 bases between them. The CDR3 DNA sequence: TGCAGTGCTATTATCAGTCCCACTAAGGGCTACACCTTC. Residues: CSAIISPTKGYTF.

The chain couples TRBV4-3 to TRBJ2-1, with no clear D. Germline CDR1 LGHNA, CDR2 YSLEER. Trimming removed 0 bases at V and 9 bases at J, with 12 bases between. CDR3 size: 14 residues. In DNA form, the CDR3 reads TGCGCCAGCAGCCAAGATAACCTAGAGCGTGAGCAGTTCTTC. This translates into CASSQDNLEREQFF.